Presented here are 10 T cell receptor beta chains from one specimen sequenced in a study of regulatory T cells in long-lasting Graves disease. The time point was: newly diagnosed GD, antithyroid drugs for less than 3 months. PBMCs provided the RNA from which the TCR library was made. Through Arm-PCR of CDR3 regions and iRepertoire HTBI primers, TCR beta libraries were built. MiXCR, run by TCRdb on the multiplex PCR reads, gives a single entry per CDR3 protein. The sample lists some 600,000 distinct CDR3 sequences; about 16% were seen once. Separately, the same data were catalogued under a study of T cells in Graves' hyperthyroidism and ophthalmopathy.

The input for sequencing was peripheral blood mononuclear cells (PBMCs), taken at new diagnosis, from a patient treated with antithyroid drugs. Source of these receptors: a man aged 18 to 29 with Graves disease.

The CDR3 is CASSSGTTNEKLFF. The CDR3 coding sequence is TGTGCCAGCAGTTCCGGGACAACTAATGAAAAACTGTTTTTT. J is TRBJ1-4 and V is TRBV28; no definite D call. Germline V gives CDR1 MDHEN, CDR2 SYDVKM. CDR3 length equals 14 residues. V was shortened by 4 bases and J by 0 bases, with 6 bases between the two germline ends.

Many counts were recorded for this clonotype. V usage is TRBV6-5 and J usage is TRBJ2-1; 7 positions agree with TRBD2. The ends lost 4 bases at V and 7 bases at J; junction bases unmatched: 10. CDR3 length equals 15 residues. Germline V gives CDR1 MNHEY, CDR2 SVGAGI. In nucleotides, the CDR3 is TGTGCCAGCAGTTCAGGGATAGCGGGTAGGAATGAGCAGTTCTTC. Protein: CASSSGIAGRNEQFF.

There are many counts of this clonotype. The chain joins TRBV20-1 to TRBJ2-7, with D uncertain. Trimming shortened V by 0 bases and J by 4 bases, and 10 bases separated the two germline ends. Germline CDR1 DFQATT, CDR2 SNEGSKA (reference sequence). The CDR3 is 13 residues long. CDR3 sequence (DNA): TGCAGTGCTAGAGATAGGGCGAATTACGAGCAGTACTTC. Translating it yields CSARDRANYEQYF.

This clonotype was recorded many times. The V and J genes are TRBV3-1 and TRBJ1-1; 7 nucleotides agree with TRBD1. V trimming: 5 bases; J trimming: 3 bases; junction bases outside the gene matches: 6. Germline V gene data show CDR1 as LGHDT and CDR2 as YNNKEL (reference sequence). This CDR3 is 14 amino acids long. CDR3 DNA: TGTGCCAGCAGCTCAAGGGACAGCTACACTGAAGCTTTCTTT. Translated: CASSSRDSYTEAFF.

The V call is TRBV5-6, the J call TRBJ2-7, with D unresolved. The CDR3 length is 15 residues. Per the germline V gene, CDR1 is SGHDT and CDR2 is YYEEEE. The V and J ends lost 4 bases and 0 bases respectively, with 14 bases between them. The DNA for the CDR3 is TGTGCCAGCAGCCCGGACGTTTCGAGCTCCTACGAGCAGTACTTC. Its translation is CASSPDVSSSYEQYF.

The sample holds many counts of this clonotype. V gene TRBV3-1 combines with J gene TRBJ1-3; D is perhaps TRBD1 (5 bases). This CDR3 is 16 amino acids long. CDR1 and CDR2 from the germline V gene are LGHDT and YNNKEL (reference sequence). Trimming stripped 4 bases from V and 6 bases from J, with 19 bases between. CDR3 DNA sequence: TGTGCCAGCAGCCCCTACGAAACAGGATTGACAAACACCATATATTTT. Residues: CASSPYETGLTNTIYF.

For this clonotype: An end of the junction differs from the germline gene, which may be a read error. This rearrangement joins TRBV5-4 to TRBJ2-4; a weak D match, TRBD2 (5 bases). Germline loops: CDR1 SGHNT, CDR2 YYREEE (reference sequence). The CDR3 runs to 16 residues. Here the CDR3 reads CASNLGSPLQKNIQYF. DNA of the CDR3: TGTGCCAGCAACTTGGGGAGTCCACTTCAAAAAAACATTCAGTACTTC.

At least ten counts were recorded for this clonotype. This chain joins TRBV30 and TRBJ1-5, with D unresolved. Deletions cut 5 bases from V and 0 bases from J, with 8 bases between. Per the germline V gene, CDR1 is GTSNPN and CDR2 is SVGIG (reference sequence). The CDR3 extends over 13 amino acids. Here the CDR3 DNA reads TGTGCCTGGGAGGCAGGTAGCAATCAGCCCCAGCATTTT. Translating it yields CAWEAGSNQPQHF. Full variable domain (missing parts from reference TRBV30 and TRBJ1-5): SQTIHQWPATLVQPVGSPLSLECTVEGTSNPNLYWYRQAAGRGLQLLFYSVGIGQISSEVPQNLSASRPQDRQFILSSKKLLLSDSGFYLCAWEAGSNQPQHFGDGTRLSIL.

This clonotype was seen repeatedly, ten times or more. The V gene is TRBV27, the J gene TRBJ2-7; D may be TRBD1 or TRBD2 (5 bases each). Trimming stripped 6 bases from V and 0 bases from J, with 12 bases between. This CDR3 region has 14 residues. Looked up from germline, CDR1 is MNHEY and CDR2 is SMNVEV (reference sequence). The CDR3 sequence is CASSPRGPSYEQYF. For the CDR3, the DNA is TGTGCCAGCAGCCCAAGGGGACCCTCCTACGAGCAGTACTTC.

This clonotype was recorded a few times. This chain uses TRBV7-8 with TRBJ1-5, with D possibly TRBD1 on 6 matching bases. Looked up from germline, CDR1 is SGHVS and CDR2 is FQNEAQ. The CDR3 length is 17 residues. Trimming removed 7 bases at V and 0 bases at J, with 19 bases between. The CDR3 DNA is TGTGCCAGCACCGAAAATACGGGGACATCTAGCAATCAGCCCCAGCATTTT. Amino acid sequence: CASTENTGTSSNQPQHF.